A single sample is the source of the 20 T cell receptor beta chains below, sequenced in a study of blood T cell repertoires in COVID-19. The method was immunoSEQ multiplex PCR; TCRdb's version includes in-frame clones alone and lacks a portion of them. The sample contains some 64,000 clones, approximately 80% of which appear only once. Source material: peripheral blood. All receptors derive from a man aged 55 to 70 with COVID-19, enrolled during active disease.

The chain recombines TRBV15 with TRBJ2-1; 7 bases are shared with TRBD1. CDR1 and CDR2 (germline): LNHNV, YYDKDF (reference sequence). Germline trimming cut 4 bases from V and 4 bases from J; bases unmatched to any gene: 4. This CDR3 is built from 14 residues. CDR3 coding DNA: TGTGCCACCAGCAAACAGGGGAGTTACAATGAGCAGTTCTTC. This sequence encodes CATSKQGSYNEQFF.

This clone has only one observation. The same CDR3 can be traced to other DNA sequences in this sample. V is TRBV7-6 and J is TRBJ1-2, with 7 bases fitting TRBD1. This CDR3 is built from 13 residues. V trimming: 5 bases; J trimming: 2 bases; junction bases outside the gene matches: 2. Germline V gene data show CDR1 as SGHVS and CDR2 as FNYEAQ. The CDR3 bases are TGTGCCAGCAGCCCGACAGGGAACTATGGCTACACCTTC. Protein sequence: CASSPTGNYGYTF. Using reference TRBV7-6 and TRBJ1-2 for the parts outside the CDR3, the full variable domain is GAGVSQSPRYKVTKRGQDVALRCDPISGHVSLYWYRQALGQGPEFLTYFNYEAQQDKSGLPNDRFSAERPEGSISTLTIQRTEQRDSAMYRCASSPTGNYGYTFGSGTRLTVV.

This chain uses TRBV29-1 with TRBJ2-2, with a tentative D call TRBD1 (6 bases). This CDR3 comprises 11 residues. The V gene's germline CDR1 is SQVTM and CDR2 ANQGSEA. The germline V and J ends were trimmed by 4 bases and 8 bases, with 8 bases remaining between them. In nucleotides, the CDR3 is TGCAGCGTTGCTAGGGGGGGGGAGCTGTTTTTT. It translates to CSVARGGELFF.

This chain joins TRBV30 and TRBJ2-2, with TRBD1 matching 9 bases. Germline lookup yields CDR1 GTSNPN and CDR2 SVGIG (reference sequence). The CDR3 has 14 residues. The chain's CDR3 is CASDRGIYTGELFF. The CDR3 nucleotides are TGTGCTTCGGACAGGGGCATTTACACCGGGGAGCTGTTTTTT. The variable domain in full, with the rest retrieved from reference TRBV30 and TRBJ2-2, is SQTIHQWPATLVQPVGSPLSLECTVEGTSNPNLYWYRQAAGRGLQLLFYSVGIGQISSEVPQNLSASRPQDRQFILSSKKLLLSDSGFYLCASDRGIYTGELFFGEGSRLTVL.

The chain joins TRBV2 to TRBJ2-3; 8 positions agree with TRBD1. V lost 6 bases and J lost 2; bases outside the gene matches: 7. Germline-derived CDR1 and CDR2 are SNHLY and FYNNEI. The CDR3 is 15 amino acids. DNA for the CDR3: TGTGCCAGCAGAGACGGGACAGGAATCACAGATACGCAGTATTTT. As protein: CASRDGTGITDTQYF.

This chain uses TRBV29-1 with TRBJ1-1; a weak D match, TRBD1 (6 bases). CDR1 SQVTM and CDR2 ANQGSEA come from the germline V gene. V shed 4 bases and J shed 11 bases, with 17 bases lying between them. CDR3 size: 12 residues. In DNA, the CDR3 is TGCAGCGTTGGGGAACAGGGTGTCACGGCTTTCTTT. This translates into CSVGEQGVTAFF.

The chain has TRBV5-4 and TRBJ1-1, with a tentative D call TRBD1 (6 bases). The CDR3 covers 14 residues. Germline lookup yields CDR1 SGHNT and CDR2 YYREEE (reference sequence). The germline V and J ends were trimmed by 4 bases and 4 bases, with 14 bases remaining between them. The chain's CDR3 is CASSNPDRFTEAFF. The CDR3 bases are TGTGCCAGCAGCAACCCCGACAGGTTCACTGAAGCTTTCTTT.

The chain carries TRBV5-6 and TRBJ2-2; unclear D gene. Germline V gene sequence: CDR1 SGHDT, CDR2 YYEEEE. Trimming shortened V by 0 bases and J by 7 bases, and 7 bases separated the two germline ends. The CDR3 runs to 13 residues. This CDR3 reads CASSLVGVGELFF. The CDR3, as DNA: TGTGCCAGCAGCTTGGTTGGAGTCGGGGAGCTGTTTTTT.

The chain combines TRBV4-1 with TRBJ2-7, with D hard to call. This CDR3 is built from 15 residues. V lost 0 bases to trimming and J lost 2 bases, with 11 bases between them. CDR1 is MGHRA, CDR2 YSYEKL, per germline. The CDR3 here is CASSQDRVSTYEQYF. In DNA, the CDR3 is TGCGCCAGCAGCCAAGATCGGGTCAGTACCTACGAGCAGTACTTC.

The chain carries TRBV6-6 and TRBJ2-1, with D perhaps TRBD1 (5 bases). Deletions cut 4 bases from V and 0 bases from J, with 13 bases between. The CDR3 runs 16 residues. Germline V CDR1 and CDR2: MNHNY, SVGAGI (reference sequence). The CDR3 reads CASSFPGQRSYNEQFF. As DNA, the CDR3 is TGTGCCAGCAGTTTCCCCGGACAACGCTCCTACAATGAGCAGTTCTTC.

V usage is TRBV5-1 and J usage is TRBJ2-7; D is unresolved. The ends were cut back, 0 bases at V and 8 bases at J, with 18 bases in the middle. The CDR3 has 15 residues. Germline V gene data show CDR1 as SGHRS and CDR2 as YFSETQ. The CDR3 bases are TGCGCCAGCAGCTTGGTCGTTGCAGGCGACCGGCAGCAGTACTTC. This codes for CASSLVVAGDRQQYF.

V usage is TRBV29-1 and J usage is TRBJ1-5, with D possibly being TRBD1 (6 bases). V was clipped by 3 bases and J by 7 bases, with 13 bases between them. The CDR3 contains 13 residues. Germline assignment: CDR1 SQVTM and CDR2 ANQGSEA. DNA of the CDR3: TGCAGCGTTGAGACCGGGGACAACCAGCCCCAGCATTTT. Its protein is CSVETGDNQPQHF.

The gene calls are TRBV19 and TRBJ2-7; 10 positions match TRBD1. Unmatched junction bases numbered 6, after V lost 4 bases and J lost 6 bases. Germline lookup yields CDR1 LNHDA and CDR2 SQIVND (reference sequence). The CDR3 has 14 amino acids. DNA of the CDR3: TGTGCCAGTAGTAACCGGGACAGGGGAAGCGAGCAGTACTTC. It yields the protein CASSNRDRGSEQYF.

A word on this clone: Other DNA sequences in the sample encode the same CDR3. This chain joins TRBV3-1 (or the pseudogene TRBV3-2) and TRBJ2-3, with 12 bases matching TRBD2. This CDR3 contains 18 residues. Unmatched junction bases numbered 6, after V lost 2 bases and J lost 0 bases. CDR1 and CDR2 (germline): LGHDT, YNNKEL (reference sequence). The CDR3 nucleotides are TGTGCCAGCAGCCAATTAACTAGCGGGGGGCTGAGCACAGATACGCAGTATTTT. This codes for CASSQLTSGGLSTDTQYF.

The V gene is TRBV14, the J gene TRBJ1-1; D perhaps matches TRBD1 (5 bases). V gave up 3 bases and J gave up 10 bases, with 18 bases separating them. CDR1 SGHDN and CDR2 FVKESK come from the germline V gene. This CDR3 is built from 14 residues. The CDR3 nucleotides read TGTGCCAGCAGCCAGGGGAGGGGTTCCATGATAGCTTTCTTT. It is translated as CASSQGRGSMIAFF.

This clone was counted only a few times. The chain is built from TRBV29-1 and TRBJ2-3; a weak D match, TRBD1 (5 bases). Trimming left V 3 bases short and J 5 bases short, with 18 bases between. This CDR3 is 15 amino acids long. Germline V gene sequence: CDR1 SQVTM, CDR2 ANQGSEA. The CDR3 loop is CSVEGPSSRGDTQYF. CDR3 sequence (DNA): TGCAGCGTTGAGGGCCCCTCTTCAAGGGGAGATACGCAGTATTTT.

This chain uses TRBV4-1 with TRBJ1-1; D possibly corresponds to TRBD1 (5 bases). The germline V gene has CDR1 MGHRA and CDR2 YSYEKL. The V end lost 0 bases, the J end lost 10 bases, and 6 bases lay between the germline ends. The CDR3 totals 11 residues. This CDR3 reads CASSQEGGAFF. The CDR3 region has the DNA TGCGCCAGCAGCCAAGAGGGGGGAGCTTTCTTT.

The V and J genes are TRBV27 and TRBJ2-7, with 7 bases fitting TRBD1. Germline values: CDR1 MNHEY, CDR2 SMNVEV (reference sequence). The CDR3 covers 15 residues. V was pared by 3 bases and J by 7 bases, with 12 bases of the junction left unmatched. As DNA, the CDR3 is TGTGCCAGCAGTTTCACAGGGGCGACCCTGCGGGAGCAGTACTTC. It translates to CASSFTGATLREQYF.

The chain employs TRBV5-4 and TRBJ2-1, with D possibly TRBD2 on 5 matching bases. Trimming shortened V by 4 bases and J by 6 bases, and 20 bases separated the two germline ends. Germline values: CDR1 SGHNT, CDR2 YYREEE (reference sequence). This CDR3 contains 16 residues. The CDR3, as DNA: TGTGCCAGCAGCCACGGGGTATTCACGGGTCTCAATGAGCAGTTCTTC. It yields the protein CASSHGVFTGLNEQFF.

The chain recombines TRBV18 with TRBJ2-7; the match to TRBD2 covers 8 bases. Germline V gene data show CDR1 as KGHSH and CDR2 as LQKENI. J gave up 12 bases and V 3 bases, and 10 bases lay outside the gene matches. The CDR3 is made up of 13 amino acids. CDR3 DNA sequence: TGTGCCAGCTCACCCCAAACTAGCGGACGGCTGTACTTC. Translating it yields CASSPQTSGRLYF. Full variable domain (rest looked up from reference TRBV18 and TRBJ2-7): NAGVMQNPRHLVRRRGQEARLRCSPMKGHSHVYWYRQLPEEGLKFMVYLQKENIIDESGMPKERFSAEFPKEGPSILRIQQVVRGDSAAYFCASSPQTSGRLYFGPGTRLTVT.